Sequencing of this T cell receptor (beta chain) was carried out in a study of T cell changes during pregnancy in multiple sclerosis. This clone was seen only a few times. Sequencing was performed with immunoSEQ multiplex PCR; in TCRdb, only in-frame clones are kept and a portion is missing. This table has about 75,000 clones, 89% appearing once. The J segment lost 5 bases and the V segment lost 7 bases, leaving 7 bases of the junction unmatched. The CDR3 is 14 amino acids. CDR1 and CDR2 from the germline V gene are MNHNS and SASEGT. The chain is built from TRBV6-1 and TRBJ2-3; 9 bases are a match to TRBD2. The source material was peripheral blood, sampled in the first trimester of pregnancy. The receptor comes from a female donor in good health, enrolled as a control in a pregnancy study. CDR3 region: CASTFERGVDTQYF. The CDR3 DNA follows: TGTGCCAGCACGTTTGAGCGGGGGGTAGATACGCAGTATTTT.